This T cell receptor beta chain was retrieved from a study of T-cell memory formation after mild COVID-19. Study-wide background: Largely donor-specific sequence clusters came from two donors.

Via MiXCR, TCRdb re-called the 5' RACE reads, giving one row per CDR3 protein. The sample consists of approximately 570,000 distinct CDR3 sequences, over 15% of them appearing once. On this clonotype itself: Its antigen remains unidentified.

Study-level results: Among contracting clones, CD4+ were mainly CM/EM and CD8+ enriched in EMRA.

After removal of 4 bases from V and 2 bases from J, the junction contained 12 bases not matched to a gene. Looked up from germline, CDR1 is SGHRS and CDR2 is YFSETQ. The length of the CDR3 is 16 residues. Sequencing was done on a sample of PBMCs or a T cell subset sorted from them (not recorded which). The rearrangement uses TRBV5-1 and TRBJ2-7; 7 bases agree with TRBD1. The origin of this receptor is an adult woman who had mild COVID-19 (a few samples of this study predate the infection). Cell type and time point are not known. Here the CDR3 DNA reads TGCGCCAGCAGCCTAGACTCCGGGACAGTAACCTACGAGCAGTACTTC. It yields the protein CASSLDSGTVTYEQYF.